The 8 T cell receptor beta chains listed next were all sequenced from one sample in a study of identical twins. MiXCR was run by TCRdb on the 5' RACE reads, yielding one entry per CDR3 protein. Of 350,000 to 500,000 distinct CDR3 sequences listed, less than 20% are singletons. Source material: naive T cells sorted from blood. Receptors originate from a man aged 45-60 years in good health.

The genes are TRBV12-3 or TRBV12-4 and TRBJ2-3, with 7 bases that match TRBD2. The CDR3 consists of 13 residues. Losses at the gene ends were 4 bases for V and 5 bases for J; bases not matched to a gene: 3. DNA of the CDR3: TGTGCCAGCAGTTGGGGGGGGGGAGATACGCAGTATTTT. Its translation is CASSWGGGDTQYF.

This clonotype has only a few counts. The CDR3 loop reads CASSHGDRNYGYTF. CDR3 DNA sequence: TGTGCCAGCAGCCACGGGGACAGGAACTATGGCTACACCTTC. V gene TRBV5-6 combines with J gene TRBJ1-2; 8 positions agree with TRBD1. CDR1 and CDR2 (germline): SGHDT, YYEEEE. This CDR3 comprises 14 residues. With V trimmed by 4 bases and J by 2 bases, 4 bases remained unmatched. Supplemented by reference TRBV5-6 and TRBJ1-2, the full variable domain reads DAGVTQSPTHLIKTRGQQVTLRCSPKSGHDTVSWYQQALGQGPQFIFQYYEEEERQRGNFPDRFSGHQFPNYSSELNVNALLLGDSALYLCASSHGDRNYGYTFGSGTRLTVV.

This clonotype was recorded a few times. The chain links TRBV27 to TRBJ2-1; D is unresolved. V shed 3 bases and J shed 1 base, with 16 bases lying between them. The germline V gene has CDR1 MNHEY and CDR2 SMNVEV (reference sequence). The CDR3 is made up of 17 amino acids. CDR3: CASSFWPAGLSYNEQFF. The CDR3 coding sequence is TGTGCCAGCAGTTTTTGGCCGGCAGGTCTATCCTACAATGAGCAGTTCTTC.

The CDR3 loop is CASRQSGTYEQYF. The DNA of the CDR3 is TGTGCCAGCAGGCAGAGCGGGACCTACGAGCAGTACTTC. The chain employs TRBV12-3 or TRBV12-4 and TRBJ2-7; TRBD2 matches 7 bases. The V segment lost 6 bases and the J segment 2 bases; nucleotides outside the gene matches: 4. CDR3 length: 13 amino acids.

This sequence joins TRBV29-1 and TRBJ2-5; 8 bases line up with TRBD1. Trimming at V came to 4 bases and at J to 4 bases, leaving 8 bases not matched to a gene. The CDR3 spans 14 residues. Germline V gene sequence: CDR1 SQVTM, CDR2 ANQGSEA. CDR3 sequence reads: CSVARTGRGETQYF. The DNA for the CDR3 is TGCAGCGTTGCCCGGACAGGGCGGGGAGAGACCCAGTACTTC.

This clonotype was counted between two and nine times. For the CDR3, the DNA is TGCGCCAGCAGCACTAGCGGGGGGAACTACGAGCAGTACTTC. It specifies CASSTSGGNYEQYF. The chain carries TRBV5-1 and TRBJ2-7; TRBD2 matches at 12 bases. Germline V gene data show CDR1 as SGHRS and CDR2 as YFSETQ. This CDR3 region has 14 residues. V shed 4 bases, J shed 3 bases, and the junction held 2 bases outside the gene matches.

This chain's CDR3 is CASSRSTLTDTQYF. In nucleotides, the CDR3 is TGTGCCAGCTCTCGCAGCACCCTCACAGATACGCAGTATTTT. This chain uses TRBV18 with TRBJ2-3, with no clear D. V lost 6 bases and J lost 2, with 12 bases in between. Germline V gene data show CDR1 as KGHSH and CDR2 as LQKENI. There are 14 residues in the CDR3.

This clonotype was seen a few times. The rearrangement uses TRBV12-3 or TRBV12-4 and TRBJ2-1; 8 bases match TRBD1. The ends lost 7 bases at V and 9 bases at J; junction bases unmatched: 14. The CDR3 spans 15 residues. CDR3 region: CASITSGQGASEQFF. The CDR3 DNA sequence: TGTGCCAGCATCACCTCCGGACAGGGAGCGAGTGAGCAGTTCTTC.